Following are 32 T cell receptor beta chains from one sample sequenced in a study of cytomegalovirus exposure and HLA in healthy donors. The PCR ran on 60 Vbeta and 13 Jbeta primers. TCRdb's table, derived via immunoSEQ multiplex PCR, lists solely in-frame clones and lacks some. The table lists about 150,000 clones, less than 90% of them singletons, with more than 2% in the top ten. Material for sequencing was PBMCs. Receptors originate from a boy aged 2 to 10 in good health and CMV-seronegative.

The chain joins TRBV27 to TRBJ1-6; no reliable D call. Trimming took 3 bases from V and 0 from J, leaving 9 bases between them. Germline CDR1 and CDR2: MNHEY and SMNVEV (reference sequence). CDR3 size: 16 residues. CDR3 protein: CASSLMRHSYNSPLHF. The CDR3 DNA reads TGTGCCAGCAGTTTGATGCGGCACTCCTATAATTCACCCCTCCACTTT.

This chain connects TRBV23-1 to TRBJ1-1; the match to TRBD1 covers 9 bases. TRBV23-1 is annotated as an ORF whose role is uncertain. Trimming cost V 4 bases and J 5 bases; bases outside gene matches: 23. CDR3 size: 20 residues. The CDR3 DNA sequence: TGCGCCAGCAGTCCCAAAGTCCAACAGGGGGCGCGAGACGGAAAAACTGAAGCTTTCTTT. Its translation: CASSPKVQQGARDGKTEAFF.

CDR3 in amino acids: CASSQVAGGPYEQYF. CDR3 nucleotides: TGCGCCAGCAGCCAAGTTGCGGGGGGGCCATACGAGCAGTACTTC. The V and J genes are TRBV4-1 and TRBJ2-7, with 9 bases identical to TRBD2. In germline, CDR1 is MGHRA, CDR2 YSYEKL. The V and J ends lost 1 base and 4 bases, in that order; junction bases with no gene match: 5. CDR3 length equals 15 residues.

The gene calls are TRBV16 and TRBJ2-7; a weak D match, TRBD2 (5 bases). The germline V gene has CDR1 KGHSY and CDR2 FQNENV. This CDR3 spans 17 amino acids. V was shortened by 4 bases and J by 0 bases, with 19 bases between the two germline ends. The CDR3 here is CASSRFPAGQDSYEQYF. CDR3 in DNA: TGTGCCAGCAGCCGATTCCCCGCGGGTCAGGACTCCTACGAGCAGTACTTC.

The gene calls are TRBV12-5 and TRBJ2-2, with 10 bases that match TRBD1. The CDR3 is 20 amino acids. Per the germline V gene, CDR1 is LGHNT and CDR2 is FRNRAP. With V trimmed by 1 base and J by 3 bases, 14 bases remained unmatched. The chain's CDR3 is CASGLADRGLTFSYTGELFF. Here the CDR3 DNA reads TGTGCTAGTGGTTTGGCCGACAGGGGGCTAACGTTTAGCTACACCGGGGAGCTGTTTTTT.

V usage is TRBV7-2 and J usage is TRBJ2-5; 9 positions agree with TRBD2. The CDR3 sequence is 14 residues long. The J segment lost 4 bases and the V segment lost 5 bases, leaving 5 bases of the junction unmatched. Germline values: CDR1 SGHTA, CDR2 FQGNSA. The CDR3 region is CASSPRGGVETQYF. The CDR3 DNA reads as TGTGCCAGCAGCCCGCGGGGGGGAGTAGAGACCCAGTACTTC. The whole variable domain, filled in from reference TRBV7-2 and TRBJ2-5, reads GAGVSQSPSNKVTEKGKDVELRCDPISGHTALYWYRQSLGQGLEFLIYFQGNSAPDKSGLPSDRFSAERTGGSVSTLTIQRTQQEDSAVYLCASSPRGGVETQYFGPGTRLLVL.

The V gene is TRBV6-5, the J gene TRBJ1-1; D perhaps matches TRBD1 (5 bases). The CDR3 has 13 residues. V was trimmed by 5 bases and J by 10 bases, leaving 17 bases between them. CDR1 is MNHEY and CDR2 is SVGAGI in the germline V gene. The CDR3 DNA follows: TGTGCCAGCAGTACCGGGACTGTTACCGGAGCTTTCTTT. Protein sequence: CASSTGTVTGAFF.

The chain joins TRBV9 to TRBJ2-1; 9 nucleotides agree with TRBD2. The germline CDR1 and CDR2 sequences are SGDLS and YYNGEE. Trimming at V came to 4 bases and at J to 2 bases, leaving 4 bases not matched to a gene. The CDR3 is made up of 15 amino acids. The CDR3 DNA sequence: TGTGCCAGCAGCCCCGAGCGGGGGGCCTACAATGAGCAGTTCTTC. As protein: CASSPERGAYNEQFF.

The chain employs TRBV6-1 and TRBJ1-5, with TRBD1 as a possible D gene (6 bases). Germline V gives CDR1 MNHNS, CDR2 SASEGT. The CDR3 loop spans 15 amino acids. V dropped 10 bases and J dropped 7 bases, with 23 bases sitting between them. CDR3 sequence: CATIRRDTLGQPQHF. The CDR3 DNA reads TGTGCCACCATCCGCCGGGACACACTAGGGCAGCCCCAGCATTTT.

This sequence joins TRBV9 and TRBJ1-3; D gene uncertain. Germline V gene lookup returns CDR1 SGDLS and CDR2 YYNGEE. Trimming stripped 0 bases from V and 0 bases from J, with 10 bases between. This CDR3 is 16 amino acids long. In nucleotides, the CDR3 is TGTGCCAGCAGCGTAGACTCTGTGCTCTCTGGAAACACCATATATTTT. Its translation is CASSVDSVLSGNTIYF.

This chain joins TRBV5-1 and TRBJ2-5, with 8 bases identical to TRBD2. The germline gives CDR1 SGHRS, CDR2 YFSETQ. The CDR3 extends over 17 amino acids. J lost 1 base, V lost 4 bases, and 12 bases had no gene match. The CDR3 spells CASSPLSSGVFQETQYF. The CDR3 coding sequence is TGCGCCAGCAGCCCGTTGAGTAGCGGGGTATTCCAAGAGACCCAGTACTTC.

The J gene is TRBJ2-2, the V gene TRBV7-9, with 7 nucleotides matching TRBD1. Losses at the gene ends were 3 bases for V and 1 base for J; bases not matched to a gene: 5. The CDR3 length is 16 residues. Germline-derived CDR1 and CDR2 are SEHNR and FQNEAQ (reference sequence). Here the CDR3 reads CASSLETGRNTGELFF. CDR3 in DNA: TGTGCCAGCAGCTTGGAGACAGGGAGGAACACCGGGGAGCTGTTTTTT.

This rearrangement joins TRBV6-5 to TRBJ2-2; 9 bases are shared with TRBD1. CDR3 size: 14 residues. The V gene's germline CDR1 is MNHEY and CDR2 SVGAGI. Trimming cost V 8 bases and J 2 bases; bases outside gene matches: 3. This chain's CDR3 is CASHRGPNTGELFF. CDR3 in DNA: TGTGCCAGCCACAGGGGGCCAAACACCGGGGAGCTGTTTTTT.

The rearrangement uses TRBV6-5 and TRBJ2-2, with a possible D match to TRBD2 (7 bases). V shed 7 bases and J shed 1 base, with 10 bases lying between them. The germline V gene encodes CDR1 MNHEY and CDR2 SVGAGI. The CDR3 is 14 residues long. CDR3 DNA sequence: TGTGCCAGCAAGGGGGGGCTGAACACCGGGGAGCTGTTTTTT. Its translation: CASKGGLNTGELFF.

This clone was observed a single time. The chain combines TRBV5-1 with TRBJ2-7; a weak D match, TRBD2 (6 bases). The germline V and J ends were trimmed by 4 bases and 5 bases, with 22 bases remaining between them. The CDR3 has 16 residues. Per the germline V gene, CDR1 is SGHRS and CDR2 is YFSETQ. CDR3 loop: CASSPSGASVGNEQYF. The CDR3 region has the DNA TGCGCCAGCAGCCCTTCGGGAGCCTCAGTCGGGAACGAGCAGTACTTC.

V usage is TRBV5-1 and J usage is TRBJ2-1, with 9 bases lining up with TRBD2. Germline CDR1 is SGHRS and CDR2 is YFSETQ. This CDR3 is 15 amino acids long. V was clipped by 5 bases and J by 8 bases; unmatched bases: 11. CDR3 coding DNA: TGCGCCAGCAGGCAGCGGGAGGCTCGGGGCGATGAGCAGTTCTTC. It specifies CASRQREARGDEQFF.

The CDR3 DNA reads TGTGCCAGCAGCTTAGCCCAGGGACAGGGGTACAACCATGGCTACACCTTC. This translates into CASSLAQGQGYNHGYTF. V is TRBV7-9 and J is TRBJ1-2; 10 bases line up with TRBD1. The CDR3 runs to 17 residues. V shed 0 bases and J 6 bases; nucleotides not matched to a gene: 10. From germline, CDR1 is SEHNR and CDR2 FQNEAQ (reference sequence). The variable domain in full, with the rest retrieved from reference TRBV7-9 and TRBJ1-2, is DTGVSQNPRHKITKRGQNVTFRCDPISEHNRLYWYRQTLGQGPEFLTYFQNEAQLEKSRLLSDRFSAERPKGSFSTLEIQRTEQGDSAMYLCASSLAQGQGYNHGYTFGSGTRLTVV.

This chain joins TRBV19 and TRBJ1-2; weak D call: TRBD1 (6 bases). The germline V gene encodes CDR1 LNHDA and CDR2 SQIVND (reference sequence). V gave up 3 bases and J gave up 9 bases, with 14 bases separating them. This CDR3 region has 13 residues. The CDR3 coding sequence is TGTGCCAGTAGTATCGCTCCAGGGGAAAGCTACACCTTC. It yields the protein CASSIAPGESYTF.

The CDR3 loop reads CASSLRDRGYEQYF. CDR3 in DNA: TGTGCCAGCAGCCTTCGGGACAGAGGCTACGAGCAGTACTTC. The V call is TRBV9, the J call TRBJ2-7; TRBD1 agrees at 7 bases. Germline values: CDR1 SGDLS, CDR2 YYNGEE. This CDR3 is 14 amino acids long. V lost 4 bases to trimming and J lost 3 bases; unmatched junction nucleotides: 7. The whole variable domain, remainder taken from reference TRBV9 and TRBJ2-7, is DSGVTQTPKHLITATGQRVTLRCSPRSGDLSVYWYQQSLDQGLQFLIQYYNGEERAKGNILERFSAQQFPDLHSELNLSSLELGDSALYFCASSLRDRGYEQYFGPGTRLTVT.

J is TRBJ1-6 and V is TRBV6-1, with D possibly matching TRBD1 (6 bases). Trimming took 7 bases from V and 10 from J, leaving 14 bases between them. From germline, CDR1 is MNHNS and CDR2 SASEGT. The CDR3 runs 13 residues. The CDR3 DNA follows: TGTGCCAGCACCCAGGGGAGAGGGTCACCCCTCCACTTT. This sequence encodes CASTQGRGSPLHF.

The V gene is TRBV27, the J gene TRBJ2-2, with D possibly matching TRBD1 (5 bases). The CDR3 runs 9 residues. Trimming stripped 9 bases from V and 12 bases from J, with 8 bases between. The germline V gene has CDR1 MNHEY and CDR2 SMNVEV (reference sequence). CDR3 sequence: CARGVKLFF. CDR3 DNA sequence: TGTGCCAGAGGGGTGAAGCTGTTTTTT.

As to this clone: One end of the junction does not line up with germline, which may come from a read error. The chain combines TRBV7-2 with TRBJ1-1; 8 bases are a match to TRBD1. The CDR3 covers 14 residues. Germline CDR1 and CDR2: SGHTA and FQGNSA. The CDR3 DNA sequence: TGTGTCAGCAGCCAACTCACAGGGGGCACTGAAGCTTTCTTT. Protein sequence: CVSSQLTGGTEAFF.

The chain combines TRBV7-2 with TRBJ2-1, with TRBD2 as a possible D gene (5 bases). Between the trimmed V and J ends, which lost 5 bases and 7 bases, there was a span of 18 bases. From germline, CDR1 is SGHTA and CDR2 FQGNSA. The CDR3 is 15 amino acids. CDR3 protein: CASSGAGVRSNEQFF. In DNA form, the CDR3 reads TGTGCCAGCAGCGGAGCCGGGGTCCGATCGAATGAGCAGTTCTTC.

This clone has just one count. V and J are TRBV19 and TRBJ2-4; no clear D. The V and J ends lost 3 bases and 3 bases respectively, with 9 bases between them. This CDR3 is 14 amino acids long. Germline lookup yields CDR1 LNHDA and CDR2 SQIVND (reference sequence). The DNA for the CDR3 is TGTGCCAGTAGTATGGGCACCAACAAAAACATTCAGTACTTC. The encoded protein is CASSMGTNKNIQYF.

The rearrangement links TRBV27 to TRBJ2-1; TRBD2 agrees at 9 bases. J gave up 1 base and V 6 bases, and 4 bases lay outside the gene matches. CDR1 and CDR2 from the germline V gene are MNHEY and SMNVEV (reference sequence). This CDR3 has 15 residues. CDR3 sequence: CASRLAGPSYNEQFF. The CDR3, as DNA: TGTGCCAGCAGGCTAGCGGGACCATCCTACAATGAGCAGTTCTTC.

V usage is TRBV10-1 and J usage is TRBJ2-2; a weak D match, TRBD2 (5 bases). Per germline, CDR1 WNHNN and CDR2 SYGVQD (reference sequence). There are 16 residues in the CDR3. The ends were cut back, 2 bases at V and 7 bases at J, with 17 bases in the middle. In DNA form, the CDR3 reads TGCGCCAGCAGTGAGATGCGGCCAGGAGGTGGCGGGGAGCTGTTTTTT. It specifies CASSEMRPGGGGELFF.

The V and J genes are TRBV7-9 and TRBJ1-4, with 9 bases fitting TRBD1. The germline V gene encodes CDR1 SEHNR and CDR2 FQNEAQ (reference sequence). The CDR3 extends over 15 amino acids. Unmatched junction bases numbered 4, after V lost 5 bases and J lost 3 bases. In DNA, the CDR3 is TGTGCCAGCAGCCCTGGGGACAGGGCTAATGAAAAACTGTTTTTT. Translation: CASSPGDRANEKLFF.

The chain is built from TRBV25-1 and TRBJ1-6, with 7 bases identical to TRBD1. Germline assignment: CDR1 MGHDK and CDR2 SYGVNS. The length of the CDR3 is 16 residues. V shed 4 bases and J 7 bases; nucleotides not matched to a gene: 10. The CDR3 sequence: CASSADQTGYNSPLHF. The CDR3, as DNA: TGTGCCAGCAGTGCGGATCAGACAGGGTACAATTCACCCCTCCACTTT.

This clone appeared a single time. V usage is TRBV5-1 and J usage is TRBJ2-7; D might be TRBD1 (5 bases). The germline CDR1 and CDR2 sequences are SGHRS and YFSETQ. The CDR3 consists of 17 residues. Trimming shortened V by 0 bases and J by 2 bases, and 18 bases separated the two germline ends. The CDR3 DNA sequence: TGCGCCAGCAGCTTGGATGTTTGGGGCCAGGCTCCCTACGAGCAGTACTTC. Its protein product is CASSLDVWGQAPYEQYF.

V and J are TRBV18 and TRBJ2-7; 10 bases match TRBD1. The ends lost 5 bases at V and 3 bases at J; junction bases unmatched: 7. Germline CDR1 is KGHSH and CDR2 is LQKENI. The CDR3 length is 15 residues. This chain's CDR3 is CASSTDRGIGYEQYF. CDR3 in DNA: TGTGCCAGCTCAACGGACAGGGGGATCGGCTACGAGCAGTACTTC.

This chain uses TRBV12-5 with TRBJ1-5, with D possibly TRBD1 on 6 matching bases. The V gene lost 0 bases and the J gene lost 3 bases, with 12 bases spanning the gap. Germline V gene data show CDR1 as LGHNT and CDR2 as FRNRAP. The CDR3 loop spans 16 amino acids. The CDR3 region has the DNA TGTGCTAGTGGTTTGGTATTGGCAGGGGACAATCAGCCCCAGCATTTT. Amino acid sequence: CASGLVLAGDNQPQHF.

This chain uses TRBV4-2 with TRBJ1-3; D ambiguous. The ends were cut back, 1 base at V and 0 bases at J, with 19 bases in the middle. The CDR3 runs to 19 residues. The germline CDR1 and CDR2 sequences are LGHNA and YNFKEQ. CDR3 residues: CASSQGTTTWGGSGNTIYF. CDR3 nucleotides: TGTGCCAGCAGCCAAGGAACTACCACCTGGGGAGGCTCTGGAAACACCATATATTTT.